The 20 T cell receptor beta chains below were found in one sample sequenced in a study of T cell responses to AZD1222 COVID-19 vaccine. The repertoire was sequenced with immunoSEQ multiplex PCR; TCRdb's copy has only in-frame clones and lacks some. The table records approximately 180,000 clones, more than 80% of them present only once. Material: peripheral blood, obtained on day 0 of AZD1222 vaccination. Source of these receptors: an adult in good health.

The chain links TRBV6-5 to TRBJ2-7; no definite D call. CDR3 length equals 14 residues. Germline V gene lookup returns CDR1 MNHEY and CDR2 SVGAGI. V lost 7 bases to trimming and J lost 0 bases, with 13 bases between them. CDR3 amino acids: CASNDPTPSYEQYF. The CDR3 DNA reads TGTGCCAGCAACGACCCTACCCCCTCCTACGAGCAGTACTTC.

This sequence joins TRBV6-1 and TRBJ2-3, with 7 bases fitting TRBD1. The V gene's germline CDR1 is MNHNS and CDR2 SASEGT. The CDR3 runs 16 residues. Trimming removed 4 bases from V and 3 bases from J; junction bases left unmatched: 10. The DNA for the CDR3 is TGTGCCAGCAGTGGACAGGGATGGGTGTGGACAGATACGCAGTATTTT. This encodes CASSGQGWVWTDTQYF.

The chain couples TRBV4-2 to TRBJ2-2, with 9 bases matching TRBD2. The ends lost 0 bases at V and 4 bases at J; junction bases unmatched: 12. From germline, CDR1 is LGHNA and CDR2 YNFKEQ. The CDR3 runs to 19 residues. This CDR3 is CASSQEEGRREGSTGELFF. DNA for the CDR3: TGTGCCAGCAGCCAAGAAGAAGGTCGGCGGGAGGGAAGCACCGGGGAGCTGTTTTTT.

The chain has TRBV18 and TRBJ1-1; no clear D. CDR1 is KGHSH and CDR2 is LQKENI in the germline V gene. With 3 bases removed from V and 1 base from J, the gap between germline ends came to 12 bases. This CDR3 is 15 amino acids long. The CDR3 sequence: CASSPTGRSNTEAFF. The CDR3 DNA is TGTGCCAGCTCACCGACTGGGAGATCGAACACTGAAGCTTTCTTT.

The chain combines TRBV6-5 with TRBJ2-1, with 10 positions matching TRBD2. With 7 bases clipped from V and 4 bases from J, the junction kept 7 bases outside the gene matches. Germline-derived CDR1 and CDR2 are MNHEY and SVGAGI. The CDR3 has 15 residues. CDR3 amino acids: CASTSRTSGYNEQFF. The CDR3 DNA is TGTGCCAGCACCTCCCGGACTAGCGGTTACAATGAGCAGTTCTTC.

DNA of the CDR3: TGCAGCGTTGAGAGTGGGGGATACGAGCAGTACTTC. Protein product: CSVESGGYEQYF. The chain has TRBV29-1 and TRBJ2-7, with D perhaps assigned TRBD1 or TRBD2 (5 bases each). Germline V gives CDR1 SQVTM, CDR2 ANQGSEA. The V gene lost 3 bases and the J gene lost 4 bases, with 10 bases spanning the gap. The CDR3 has 12 amino acids.

On this clone: Other DNA sequences in the same sample also yield this CDR3. The genes are TRBV5-1 and TRBJ1-1; D unclear. Trimming took 0 bases from V and 4 from J, leaving 7 bases between them. In germline, CDR1 is SGHRS, CDR2 YFSETQ. The CDR3 is 13 residues long. The CDR3 region has the DNA TGCGCCAGCAGCTTGGAGGGAGGCACTGAAGCTTTCTTT. It translates to CASSLEGGTEAFF. The whole variable domain, filled in from reference TRBV5-1 and TRBJ1-1, reads KAGVTQTPRYLIKTRGQQVTLSCSPISGHRSVSWYQQTPGQGLQFLFEYFSETQRNKGNFPGRFSGRQFSNSRSEMNVSTLELGDSALYLCASSLEGGTEAFFGQGTRLTVV.

This clone was counted between two and nine times. The rearrangement joins TRBV2 to TRBJ1-3; D may be TRBD1 (5 bases). Germline V lookup: CDR1 SNHLY, CDR2 FYNNEI. The CDR3 loop spans 15 amino acids. V was shortened by 6 bases and J by 0 bases, with 12 bases between the two germline ends. The CDR3 is CASRRDSLSGNTIYF. CDR3 nucleotide sequence: TGTGCCAGCAGAAGGGACTCTCTCTCTGGAAACACCATATATTTT.

The CDR3 is CASRPPGKGRNYGYTF. CDR3 bases: TGTGCAAGTCGCCCCCCTGGAAAAGGTAGAAACTATGGCTACACCTTC. The chain has TRBV12-2 and TRBJ1-2. TRBV12-2 is tagged as a pseudogene. CDR3 length equals 16 residues.

V usage is TRBV21-1 and J usage is TRBJ1-1. TRBV21-1 is flagged as a pseudogene. There are 14 residues in the CDR3. CDR3: CASSKERGATEAFF. DNA of the CDR3: TGTGCCAGCAGCAAAGAGAGGGGGGCCACTGAAGCTTTCTTT.

The rearrangement links TRBV6-5 to TRBJ1-1; D gene unclear. The CDR3 extends over 14 amino acids. The V end was cut by 4 bases, the J end by 0 bases, with 9 bases between. Germline V lookup: CDR1 MNHEY, CDR2 SVGAGI. CDR3 protein: CASSSAGLNTEAFF. CDR3 sequence (DNA): TGTGCCAGCAGTTCAGCAGGATTGAACACTGAAGCTTTCTTT.

The chain links TRBV7-7 to TRBJ2-3; perhaps TRBD1 as D (6 bases). V was clipped by 3 bases and J by 1 base, with 17 bases between them. Germline CDR1 is SSHAT and CDR2 is FNYEAQ (reference sequence). The CDR3 is 17 amino acids. The DNA of the CDR3 is TGTGCCAGCAGCTTCTTCTCTGGACAGCTCGGCACAGATACGCAGTATTTT. Its translation is CASSFFSGQLGTDTQYF.

V and J are TRBV7-2 and TRBJ1-4; 8 nucleotides match TRBD1. Germline V gives CDR1 SGHTA, CDR2 FQGNSA. The CDR3 is 14 amino acids. The V segment lost 4 bases and the J segment 3 bases; nucleotides outside the gene matches: 1. CDR3 amino acids: CASSYRGANEKLFF. CDR3 in DNA: TGTGCCAGCAGCTACAGGGGGGCTAATGAAAAACTGTTTTTT.

The V and J genes are TRBV6-5 and TRBJ2-2; either TRBD1 or TRBD2 may fit D (6 bases each). The length of the CDR3 is 16 residues. The V end lost 0 bases, the J end lost 6 bases, and 14 bases lay between the germline ends. Germline assignment: CDR1 MNHEY and CDR2 SVGAGI. CDR3 in amino acids: CASSYSPGARAGELFF. CDR3 coding DNA: TGTGCCAGCAGTTACTCTCCGGGGGCGCGAGCCGGGGAGCTGTTTTTT.

The chain joins TRBV29-1 to TRBJ2-7; TRBD2 matches 10 bases. The germline V gene encodes CDR1 SQVTM and CDR2 ANQGSEA. The CDR3 is 13 amino acids. V was pared by 5 bases and J by 2 bases, with 3 bases of the junction left unmatched. The CDR3 DNA follows: TGCAGCGTTTCCCTAGCGGGAGCCTACGAGCAGTACTTC. Protein product: CSVSLAGAYEQYF.

The gene calls are TRBV28 and TRBJ2-7; D unresolved. Trimming left V 3 bases short and J 4 bases short, with 19 bases between. The CDR3 consists of 16 residues. CDR1 and CDR2 from the germline V gene are MDHEN and SYDVKM. The CDR3 sequence is CASSFPPEGLWYEQYF. The CDR3, as DNA: TGTGCCAGCAGTTTCCCGCCTGAAGGGTTGTGGTACGAGCAGTACTTC.

This clone has just a few counts. J is TRBJ1-5 and V is TRBV15; D is undetermined. Germline lookup yields CDR1 LNHNV and CDR2 YYDKDF (reference sequence). The CDR3 totals 15 residues. V was clipped by 0 bases and J by 7 bases, with 13 bases between them. The DNA for the CDR3 is TGTGCCACCAGCAGAGATCGCAGGTCGTCACAGCCCCAGCATTTT. This translates into CATSRDRRSSQPQHF.

The chain is built from TRBV27 and TRBJ2-2, with 9 nucleotides matching TRBD1. V lost 4 bases to trimming and J lost 6 bases; unmatched junction nucleotides: 6. Germline V gene sequence: CDR1 MNHEY, CDR2 SMNVEV (reference sequence). CDR3 length equals 15 residues. The CDR3 bases are TGTGCCAGCAGTTACGGACAGGGGAAGGCCGGGGAGCTGTTTTTT. Translated: CASSYGQGKAGELFF.

This sequence joins TRBV2 and TRBJ2-7, with TRBD2 matching over 11 bases. The V segment lost 8 bases and the J segment 5 bases; nucleotides outside the gene matches: 8. The CDR3 extends over 14 amino acids. Germline values: CDR1 SNHLY, CDR2 FYNNEI. Here the CDR3 reads CASGLAGGLDEQYF. The CDR3 coding sequence is TGTGCCAGCGGGTTAGCGGGAGGGCTCGACGAGCAGTACTTC.

The chain employs TRBV5-1 and TRBJ2-2; weak D call: TRBD2 (5 bases). V was pared by 0 bases and J by 0 bases, with 6 bases between. The germline V gene encodes CDR1 SGHRS and CDR2 YFSETQ. There are 15 residues in the CDR3. DNA for the CDR3: TGCGCCAGCAGCTTGGACGGGGCGAACACCGGGGAGCTGTTTTTT. Encoded protein: CASSLDGANTGELFF.